A selection of T cell receptor beta chains follows, all from one sample in a study of blood T cell repertoires in COVID-19. TCRdb's copy holds only in-frame clones and misses some; the assay was immunoSEQ multiplex PCR. Of about 200,000 clones listed, approximately 90% were seen once; the top ten hold over 0.95%. The sequenced sample was PBMCs or T cells enriched from blood (not recorded which). These receptors were obtained from a man younger than 45 who had recovered from COVID-19. Each CDR3 is given with its conserved first and last residue. Each record gives: D gene, V gene, J gene, clone size, CDR3 protein, CDR3 DNA. A D gene is named only where the DNA matches it firmly. Clone size is shown for a subset of rows, as once, few, many or a class of expanded clone.

d_call: TRBD1; v_call: TRBV11-3; j_call: TRBJ1-1; clone_size: -; cdr3_aa: CASSGGQLGNTEAFF; cdr3_nt: TGTGCCAGCAGCGGGGGACAGCTCGGTAACACTGAAGCTTTCTTT
d_call: -; v_call: TRBV6-5; j_call: TRBJ1-2; clone_size: -; cdr3_aa: CASSLEGGVGYTF; cdr3_nt: TGTGCCAGCAGCCTAGAGGGTGGGGTAGGCTACACCTTC
d_call: -; v_call: TRBV11-2; j_call: TRBJ2-2; clone_size: once; cdr3_aa: CASSLLRGPGPGELFF; cdr3_nt: TGTGCCAGCAGCTTACTGCGGGGCCCGGGTCCCGGGGAGCTGTTTTTT
d_call: -; v_call: TRBV7-8; j_call: TRBJ1-2; clone_size: -; cdr3_aa: CASSLVLIQPFDGYTF; cdr3_nt: TGTGCCAGCAGCTTAGTTCTGATACAGCCTTTCGATGGCTACACCTTC
d_call: -; v_call: TRBV27; j_call: TRBJ2-7; clone_size: once; cdr3_aa: CASSLLPDYEQYF; cdr3_nt: TGTGCCAGCAGTTTACTTCCAGATTACGAGCAGTACTTC
d_call: TRBD2; v_call: TRBV19; j_call: TRBJ2-7; clone_size: -; cdr3_aa: CASSISGLAGGFESYEQYF; cdr3_nt: TGTGCCAGTAGTATATCGGGACTAGCGGGGGGGTTTGAGTCCTACGAGCAGTACTTC
d_call: TRBD1; v_call: TRBV9; j_call: TRBJ1-2; clone_size: -; cdr3_aa: CASSVGQGANYGYTF; cdr3_nt: TGTGCCAGCAGCGTGGGACAGGGGGCTAACTATGGCTACACCTTC
d_call: -; v_call: TRBV5-6; j_call: TRBJ1-3; clone_size: -; cdr3_aa: CASSLGGDTIYF; cdr3_nt: TGTGCCAGCAGCTTGGGAGGAGACACCATATATTTT
d_call: -; v_call: TRBV5-1; j_call: TRBJ1-4; clone_size: -; cdr3_aa: CASSLATGNLGEKLFF; cdr3_nt: TGCGCCAGCAGCTTGGCGACAGGCAACCTTGGGGAAAAACTGTTTTTT
d_call: -; v_call: TRBV11-3; j_call: TRBJ2-4; clone_size: -; cdr3_aa: CASSPTGDGNIQYF; cdr3_nt: TGTGCCAGCAGCCCAACGGGGGACGGAAACATTCAGTACTTC
d_call: -; v_call: TRBV6-5; j_call: TRBJ1-5; clone_size: once; cdr3_aa: CASSYSAGAHQPQHF; cdr3_nt: TGTGCCAGCAGTTACTCGGCAGGGGCACATCAGCCCCAGCATTTT
d_call: -; v_call: TRBV19; j_call: TRBJ1-2; clone_size: -; cdr3_aa: CASSPGQNYGYTF; cdr3_nt: TGTGCCAGTAGCCCTGGACAGAATTATGGCTACACCTTC
d_call: -; v_call: TRBV7-8; j_call: TRBJ1-3; clone_size: -; cdr3_aa: CASSLQTPDTGNTIYF; cdr3_nt: TGTGCCAGCAGCTTACAGACCCCGGACACTGGAAACACCATATATTTT
d_call: TRBD1; v_call: TRBV5-5; j_call: TRBJ1-2; clone_size: -; cdr3_aa: CASRRPGQGYGYTF; cdr3_nt: TGTGCCAGCAGGCGTCCGGGACAGGGCTATGGCTACACCTTC
d_call: TRBD1; v_call: TRBV19; j_call: TRBJ1-2; clone_size: -; cdr3_aa: CASTSTGYNYGYTF; cdr3_nt: TGTGCCAGTACCTCGACAGGGTATAACTATGGCTACACCTTC
d_call: TRBD2; v_call: TRBV19; j_call: TRBJ2-1; clone_size: -; cdr3_aa: CASSTTSGSAYNEQFF; cdr3_nt: TGTGCCAGTAGTACCACTAGCGGGAGTGCGTACAATGAGCAGTTCTTC
d_call: -; v_call: TRBV28; j_call: TRBJ2-7; clone_size: -; cdr3_aa: CASSLSPAGVGYEQYF; cdr3_nt: TGTGCCAGCAGTTTATCTCCGGCAGGGGTAGGCTACGAGCAGTACTTC
d_call: TRBD1; v_call: TRBV18; j_call: TRBJ2-2; clone_size: -; cdr3_aa: CASSPGDRATGELFF; cdr3_nt: TGTGCCAGCTCACCAGGGGACAGGGCCACCGGGGAGCTGTTTTTT
d_call: -; v_call: TRBV7-2; j_call: TRBJ2-7; clone_size: -; cdr3_aa: CASSPIPGRGSYEQYF; cdr3_nt: TGTGCCAGCAGCCCGATCCCCGGCAGGGGTTCATACGAGCAGTACTTC
d_call: -; v_call: TRBV6-2/TRBV6-3; j_call: TRBJ1-5; clone_size: -; cdr3_aa: CASSLSPDSINQPQHF; cdr3_nt: TGTGCCAGCAGTCTCTCGCCCGACAGTATCAATCAGCCCCAGCATTTT
d_call: -; v_call: TRBV25-1; j_call: TRBJ2-2; clone_size: once; cdr3_aa: CASSEYGGSELFF; cdr3_nt: TGTGCCAGCAGTGAATATGGAGGTAGCGAGCTGTTTTTT
d_call: TRBD1; v_call: TRBV5-5; j_call: TRBJ2-1; clone_size: -; cdr3_aa: CASSGGQGKVGEQFF; cdr3_nt: TGTGCCAGCAGCGGCGGACAGGGTAAAGTTGGTGAGCAGTTCTTC
d_call: TRBD1; v_call: TRBV6-5; j_call: TRBJ1-4; clone_size: once; cdr3_aa: CASRSYRGKDEKLFF; cdr3_nt: TGTGCCAGCAGAAGCTACAGGGGGAAGGATGAAAAACTGTTTTTT
d_call: TRBD1; v_call: TRBV2; j_call: TRBJ1-2; clone_size: -; cdr3_aa: CASSAGQGGYGYTF; cdr3_nt: TGTGCCAGCAGCGCGGGACAGGGAGGCTATGGCTACACCTTC